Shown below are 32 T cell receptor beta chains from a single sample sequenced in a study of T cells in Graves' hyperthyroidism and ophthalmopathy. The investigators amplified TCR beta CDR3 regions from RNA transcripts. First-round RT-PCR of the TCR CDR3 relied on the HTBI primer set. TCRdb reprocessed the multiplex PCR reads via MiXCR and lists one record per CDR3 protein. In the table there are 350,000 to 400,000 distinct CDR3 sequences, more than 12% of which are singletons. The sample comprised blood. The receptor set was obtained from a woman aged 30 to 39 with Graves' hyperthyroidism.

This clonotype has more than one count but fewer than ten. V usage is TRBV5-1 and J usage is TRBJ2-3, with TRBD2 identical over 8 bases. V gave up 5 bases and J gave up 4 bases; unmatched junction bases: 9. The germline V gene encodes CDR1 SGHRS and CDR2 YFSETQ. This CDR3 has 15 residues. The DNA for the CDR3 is TGCGCCAGCAGTCGGGAGGGCCGGGGCCCAGATACGCAGTATTTT. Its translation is CASSREGRGPDTQYF.

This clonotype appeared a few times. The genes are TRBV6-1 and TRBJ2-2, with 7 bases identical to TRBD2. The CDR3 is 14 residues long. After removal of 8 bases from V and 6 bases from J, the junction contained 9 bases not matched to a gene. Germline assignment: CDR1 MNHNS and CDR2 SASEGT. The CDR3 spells CASRRTGGSGELFF. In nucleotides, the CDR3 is TGTGCCAGCCGCCGGACGGGAGGTTCCGGGGAGCTGTTTTTT.

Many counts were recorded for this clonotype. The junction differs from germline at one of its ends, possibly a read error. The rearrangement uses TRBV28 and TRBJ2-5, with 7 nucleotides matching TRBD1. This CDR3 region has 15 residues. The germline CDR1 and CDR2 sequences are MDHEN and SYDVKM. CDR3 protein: CASTLGTVGEETQYF. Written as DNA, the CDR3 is TGTGCCAGCACTTTAGGGACAGTGGGGGAAGAGACCCAGTACTTC. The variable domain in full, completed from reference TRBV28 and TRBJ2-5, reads DVKVTQSSRYLVKRTGEKVFLECVQDMDHENMFWYRQDPGLGLRLIYFSYDVKMKEKGDIPEGYSVSREKKERFSLILESASTNQTSMYLCASTLGTVGEETQYFGPGTRLLVL.

The CDR3, as DNA: TGTGCCACCAGTGCCGCGGGGGGATCAGATACGCAGTATTTT. It is translated as CATSAAGGSDTQYF. This chain joins TRBV24-1 and TRBJ2-3, with 8 bases fitting TRBD2. The J segment lost 4 bases and the V segment lost 5 bases, leaving 4 bases of the junction unmatched. This CDR3 spans 14 amino acids. Germline V lookup: CDR1 KGHDR, CDR2 SFDVKD.

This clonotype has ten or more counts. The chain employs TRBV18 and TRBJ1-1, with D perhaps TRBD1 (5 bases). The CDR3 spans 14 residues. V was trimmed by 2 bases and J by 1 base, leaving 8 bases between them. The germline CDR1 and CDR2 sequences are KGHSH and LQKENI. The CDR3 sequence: CASSPSRGNTEAFF. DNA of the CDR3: TGTGCCAGCTCACCATCTAGGGGGAACACTGAAGCTTTCTTT.

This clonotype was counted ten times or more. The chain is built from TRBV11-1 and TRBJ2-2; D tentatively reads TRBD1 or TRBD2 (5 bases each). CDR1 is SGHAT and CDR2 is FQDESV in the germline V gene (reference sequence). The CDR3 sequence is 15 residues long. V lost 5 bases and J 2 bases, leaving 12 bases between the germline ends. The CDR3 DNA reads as TGTGCCAGCAGCAAGAGGGGTTCTAACACCGGGGAGCTGTTTTTT. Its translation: CASSKRGSNTGELFF.

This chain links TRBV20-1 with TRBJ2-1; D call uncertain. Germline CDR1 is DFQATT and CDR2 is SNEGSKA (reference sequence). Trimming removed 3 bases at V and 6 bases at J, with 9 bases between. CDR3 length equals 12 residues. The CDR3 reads CSASRTGNEQFF. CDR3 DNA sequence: TGCAGTGCTAGTCGGACGGGCAATGAGCAGTTCTTC.

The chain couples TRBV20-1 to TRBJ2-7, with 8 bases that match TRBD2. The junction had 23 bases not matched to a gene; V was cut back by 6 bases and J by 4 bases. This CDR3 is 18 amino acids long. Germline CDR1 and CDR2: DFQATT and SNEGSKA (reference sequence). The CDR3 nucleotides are TGCAGTGCCGGAGATATTGACAGTAGCGGGGCTGAGGTTTACGAGCAGTACTTC. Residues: CSAGDIDSSGAEVYEQYF.

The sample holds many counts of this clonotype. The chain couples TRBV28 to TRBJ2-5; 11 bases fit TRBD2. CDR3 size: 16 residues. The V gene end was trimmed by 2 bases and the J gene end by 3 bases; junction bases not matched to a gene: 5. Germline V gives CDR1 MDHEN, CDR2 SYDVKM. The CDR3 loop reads CASSLGSGLAEETQYF. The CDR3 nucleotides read TGTGCCAGCAGTTTAGGCTCGGGACTAGCGGAAGAGACCCAGTACTTC.

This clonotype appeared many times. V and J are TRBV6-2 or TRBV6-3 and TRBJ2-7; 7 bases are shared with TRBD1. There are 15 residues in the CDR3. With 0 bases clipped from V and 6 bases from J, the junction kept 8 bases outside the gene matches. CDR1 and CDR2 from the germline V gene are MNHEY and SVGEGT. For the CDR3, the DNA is TGTGCCAGCAGTTACTCGAAAGGGGGCCTGGGCGAGCAGTACTTC. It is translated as CASSYSKGGLGEQYF.

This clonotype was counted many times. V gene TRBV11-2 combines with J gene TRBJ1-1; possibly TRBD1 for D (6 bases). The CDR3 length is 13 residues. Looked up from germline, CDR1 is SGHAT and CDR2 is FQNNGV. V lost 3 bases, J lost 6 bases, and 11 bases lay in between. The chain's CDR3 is CASSLGAWAEAFF. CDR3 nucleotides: TGTGCCAGCAGCTTGGGGGCATGGGCTGAAGCTTTCTTT.

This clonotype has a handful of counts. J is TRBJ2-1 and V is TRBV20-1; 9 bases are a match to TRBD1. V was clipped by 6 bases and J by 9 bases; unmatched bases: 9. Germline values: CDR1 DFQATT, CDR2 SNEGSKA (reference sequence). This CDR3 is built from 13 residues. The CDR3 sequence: CSAPRDRVVEQFF. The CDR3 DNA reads TGCAGTGCGCCGCGGGACAGGGTGGTTGAGCAGTTCTTC.

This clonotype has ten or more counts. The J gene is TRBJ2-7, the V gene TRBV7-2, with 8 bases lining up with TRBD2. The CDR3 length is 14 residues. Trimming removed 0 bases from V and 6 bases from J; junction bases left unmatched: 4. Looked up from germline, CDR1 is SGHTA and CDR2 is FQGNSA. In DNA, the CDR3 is TGTGCCAGCAGCTTAGCGGGACTAGTATCCGAGCAGTACTTC. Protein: CASSLAGLVSEQYF.

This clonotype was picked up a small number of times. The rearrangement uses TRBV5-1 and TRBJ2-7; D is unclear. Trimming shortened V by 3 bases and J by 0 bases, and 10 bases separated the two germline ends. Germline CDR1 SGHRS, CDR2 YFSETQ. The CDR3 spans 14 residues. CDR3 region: CASSSRSSSYEQYF. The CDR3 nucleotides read TGCGCCAGCAGCTCAAGGAGTTCCTCCTACGAGCAGTACTTC.

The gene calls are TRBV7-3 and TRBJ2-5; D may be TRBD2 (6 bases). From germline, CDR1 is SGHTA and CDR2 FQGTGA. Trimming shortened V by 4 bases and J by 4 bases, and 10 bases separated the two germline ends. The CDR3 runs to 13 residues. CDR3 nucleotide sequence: TGTGCCAGCAGCTCGGGACTGGCAGAGACCCAGTACTTC. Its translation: CASSSGLAETQYF. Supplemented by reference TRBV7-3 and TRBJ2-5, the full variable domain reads GAGVSQTPSNKVTEKGKYVELRCDPISGHTALYWYRQSLGQGPEFLIYFQGTGAADDSGLPNDRFFAVRPEGSVSTLKIQRTERGDSAVYLCASSSGLAETQYFGPGTRLLVL.

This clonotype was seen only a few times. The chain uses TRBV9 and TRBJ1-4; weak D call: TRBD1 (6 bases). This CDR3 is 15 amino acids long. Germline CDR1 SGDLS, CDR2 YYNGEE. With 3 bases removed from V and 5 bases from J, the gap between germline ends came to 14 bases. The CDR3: CASSAGFGQNEKLFF. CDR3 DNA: TGTGCCAGCAGCGCGGGTTTTGGACAGAATGAAAAACTGTTTTTT.

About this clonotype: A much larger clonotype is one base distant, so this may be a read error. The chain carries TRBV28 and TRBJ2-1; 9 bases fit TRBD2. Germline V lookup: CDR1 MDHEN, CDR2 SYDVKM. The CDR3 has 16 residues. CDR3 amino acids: CAGSLLPAGGYNEQFF. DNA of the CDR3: TGTGCCGGCAGTTTGCTCCCTGCGGGAGGGTACAATGAGCAGTTCTTC.

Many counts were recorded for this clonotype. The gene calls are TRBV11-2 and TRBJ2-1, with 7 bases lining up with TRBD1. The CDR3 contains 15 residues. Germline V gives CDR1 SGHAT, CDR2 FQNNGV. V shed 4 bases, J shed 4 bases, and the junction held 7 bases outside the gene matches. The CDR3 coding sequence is TGTGCCAGCAGCTCCCGGGACAGACTGTACAATGAGCAGTTCTTC. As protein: CASSSRDRLYNEQFF.

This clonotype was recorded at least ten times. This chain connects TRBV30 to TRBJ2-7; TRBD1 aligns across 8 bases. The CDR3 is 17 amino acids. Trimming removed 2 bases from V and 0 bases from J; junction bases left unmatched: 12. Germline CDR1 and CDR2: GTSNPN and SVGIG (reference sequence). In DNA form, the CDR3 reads TGTGCCTGGAGTAGGGGGCGACAGGGGAATTCCTCCTACGAGCAGTACTTC. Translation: CAWSRGRQGNSSYEQYF.

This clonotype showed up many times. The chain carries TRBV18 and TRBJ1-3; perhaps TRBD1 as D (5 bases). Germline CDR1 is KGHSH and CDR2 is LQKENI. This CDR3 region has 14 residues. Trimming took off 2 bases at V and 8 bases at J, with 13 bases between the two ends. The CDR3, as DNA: TGTGCCAGCTCACCATCGGGGCGCGAAGACACCATATATTTT. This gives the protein CASSPSGREDTIYF. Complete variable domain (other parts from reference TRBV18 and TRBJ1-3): NAGVMQNPRHLVRRRGQEARLRCSPMKGHSHVYWYRQLPEEGLKFMVYLQKENIIDESGMPKERFSAEFPKEGPSILRIQQVVRGDSAAYFCASSPSGREDTIYFGEGSWLTVV.

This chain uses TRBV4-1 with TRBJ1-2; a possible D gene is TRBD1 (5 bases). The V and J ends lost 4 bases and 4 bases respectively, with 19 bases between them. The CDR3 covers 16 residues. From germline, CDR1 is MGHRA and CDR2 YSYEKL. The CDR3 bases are TGCGCCAGCAGCCCATCTCTCTCGGGACCCTTCTATGGCTACACCTTC. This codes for CASSPSLSGPFYGYTF.

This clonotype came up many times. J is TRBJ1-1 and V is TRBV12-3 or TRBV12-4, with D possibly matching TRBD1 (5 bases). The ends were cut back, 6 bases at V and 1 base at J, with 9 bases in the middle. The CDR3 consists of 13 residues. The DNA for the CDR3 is TGTGCCAGCAGGGTAACAGGGAACACTGAAGCTTTCTTT. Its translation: CASRVTGNTEAFF.

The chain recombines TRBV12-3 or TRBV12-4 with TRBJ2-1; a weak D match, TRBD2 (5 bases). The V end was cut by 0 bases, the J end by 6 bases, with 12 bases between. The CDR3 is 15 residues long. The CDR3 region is CASSLATNRGNEQFF. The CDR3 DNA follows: TGTGCCAGCAGTTTAGCGACAAATCGGGGCAATGAGCAGTTCTTC.

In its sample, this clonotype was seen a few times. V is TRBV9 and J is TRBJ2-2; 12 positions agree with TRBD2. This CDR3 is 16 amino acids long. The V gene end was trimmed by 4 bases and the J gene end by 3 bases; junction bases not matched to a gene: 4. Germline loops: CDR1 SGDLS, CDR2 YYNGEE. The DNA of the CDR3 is TGTGCCAGCAGCCCACGACTAGCGGGAGACACCGGGGAGCTGTTTTTT. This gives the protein CASSPRLAGDTGELFF. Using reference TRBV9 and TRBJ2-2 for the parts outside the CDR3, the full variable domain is DSGVTQTPKHLITATGQRVTLRCSPRSGDLSVYWYQQSLDQGLQFLIQYYNGEERAKGNILERFSAQQFPDLHSELNLSSLELGDSALYFCASSPRLAGDTGELFFGEGSRLTVL.

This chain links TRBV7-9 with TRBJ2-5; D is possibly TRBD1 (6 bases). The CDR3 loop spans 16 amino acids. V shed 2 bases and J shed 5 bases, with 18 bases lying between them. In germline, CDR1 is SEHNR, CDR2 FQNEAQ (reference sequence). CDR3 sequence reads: CASSLFKDRFSETQYF. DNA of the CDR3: TGTGCCAGCAGCTTATTCAAGGACAGATTTTCGGAGACCCAGTACTTC.

The DNA for the CDR3 is TGTGCCAGCAGCTTAACTTGGGAGCCGGTTTACAATGAGCAGTTCTTC. Translating it yields CASSLTWEPVYNEQFF. The chain joins TRBV5-5 to TRBJ2-1; a weak D match, TRBD2 (5 bases). The length of the CDR3 is 16 residues. Germline V gene sequence: CDR1 SGHKS, CDR2 YYEKEE (reference sequence). V was trimmed by 2 bases and J by 4 bases, leaving 16 bases between them.

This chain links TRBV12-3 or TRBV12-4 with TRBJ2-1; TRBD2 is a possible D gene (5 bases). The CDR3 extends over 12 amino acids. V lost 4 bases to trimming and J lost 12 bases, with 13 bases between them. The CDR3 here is CASSSGQRRQFF. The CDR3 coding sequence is TGTGCCAGCAGTTCGGGCCAGCGGAGGCAGTTCTTC.

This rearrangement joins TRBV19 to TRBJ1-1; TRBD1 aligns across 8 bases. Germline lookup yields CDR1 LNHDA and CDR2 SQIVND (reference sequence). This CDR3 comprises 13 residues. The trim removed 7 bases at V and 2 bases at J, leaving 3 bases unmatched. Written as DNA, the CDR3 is TGTGCCAGTAACCCAGGGGGCAACACTGAAGCTTTCTTT. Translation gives CASNPGGNTEAFF.

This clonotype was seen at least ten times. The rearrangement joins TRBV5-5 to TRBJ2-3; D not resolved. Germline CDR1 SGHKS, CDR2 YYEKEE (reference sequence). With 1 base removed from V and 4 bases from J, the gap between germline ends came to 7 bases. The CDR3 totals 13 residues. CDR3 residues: CASSLPSADTQYF. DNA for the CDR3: TGTGCCAGCAGCTTGCCGTCGGCAGATACGCAGTATTTT.

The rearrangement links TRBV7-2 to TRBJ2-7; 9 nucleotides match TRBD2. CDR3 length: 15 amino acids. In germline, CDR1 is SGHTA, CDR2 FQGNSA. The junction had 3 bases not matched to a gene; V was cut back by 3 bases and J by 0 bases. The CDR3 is CASSFGGRASYEQYF. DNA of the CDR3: TGTGCCAGCAGCTTCGGCGGGAGGGCCTCCTACGAGCAGTACTTC. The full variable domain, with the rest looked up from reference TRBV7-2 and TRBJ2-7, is GAGVSQSPSNKVTEKGKDVELRCDPISGHTALYWYRQSLGQGLEFLIYFQGNSAPDKSGLPSDRFSAERTGGSVSTLTIQRTQQEDSAVYLCASSFGGRASYEQYFGPGTRLTVT.

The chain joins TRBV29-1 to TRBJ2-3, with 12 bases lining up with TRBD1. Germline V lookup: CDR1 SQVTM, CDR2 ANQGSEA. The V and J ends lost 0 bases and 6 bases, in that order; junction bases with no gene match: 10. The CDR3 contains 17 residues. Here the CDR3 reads CSVEDWVGQGAPDTQYF. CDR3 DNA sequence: TGCAGCGTTGAAGATTGGGTGGGACAGGGGGCCCCGGATACGCAGTATTTT.

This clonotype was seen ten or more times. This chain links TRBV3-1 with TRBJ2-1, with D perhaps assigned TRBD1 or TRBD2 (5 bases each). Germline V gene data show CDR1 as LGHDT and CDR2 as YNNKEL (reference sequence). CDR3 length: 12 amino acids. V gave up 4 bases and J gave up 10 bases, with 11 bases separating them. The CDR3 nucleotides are TGTGCCAGCAGCCGGGACGGACGGGAGCAGTTCTTC. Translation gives CASSRDGREQFF.